The present entry profiles one T cell receptor beta chain with its context. As yet, its antigen is unknown. Trimming cost V 1 base and J 7 bases, with 11 bases left between them. The CDR3 runs 13 residues. Germline V lookup: CDR1 PRHDT, CDR2 FYEKMQ (reference sequence). Via the markers CD45RO/CCR7/CD25/CD127/CD95/CD27, stem cell-like memory, regulatory, central memory and naive CD4+ cells were sorted. The investigators reverse transcribed all of the isolated RNA, so they sequenced expressed TCRB transcripts. Repertoires were generated with immunoSEQ multiplex PCR, while TCRdb's copy carries only in-frame clones and drops some. The top ten clones hold roughly 0.015% of a sample with a few hundred thousand clones, approximately 15% of them seen once. The data originate from a study of beta chain features in type 1 diabetes. Broader study findings: TCRB CDR3s from Type 1 diabetes patients were moderately but significantly shorter in all four CD4+ subsets.

Sequenced: naive CD4+ T cells from blood. The chain employs TRBV13 and TRBJ2-7; maybe TRBD1 (5 bases). This receptor was obtained from a man between 18 and 35 years old with type 1 diabetes. The CDR3: CASSLEIRAEQYF. DNA for the CDR3: TGTGCCAGCAGCTTAGAAATCAGGGCTGAGCAGTACTTC.